This T cell receptor beta chain stems from a study of graft-versus-host responses after intestinal transplantation. Libraries were prepared by immunoSEQ multiplex PCR; TCRdb keeps only in-frame clonotypes and omits some of them. The sample holds about 35,000 clones, roughly 93% seen once. Regarding the study as a whole: Recipient marrow contained GvH clones, some of which appeared first in ileum or blood.

Regarding this clone: What it recognizes is unknown.

Trimming left V 0 bases short and J 9 bases short, with 9 bases between. CDR1 is SGHAT and CDR2 is FQNNGV in the germline V gene. The CDR3 has 13 residues. The gene calls are TRBV11-2 and TRBJ1-5; no clear D gene. The sequencing here drew on unstimulated CD8+ T cells sorted from spleen or lymph node cells, taken before transplant. The clonotype originates from a human donor who was the organ donor for an intestinal transplant. Here the CDR3 DNA reads TGTGCCAGCAGCTTAGATCTCAGCCGGCCCCAGCATTTT. This codes for CASSLDLSRPQHF. Variable domain in full (rest from reference TRBV11-2 and TRBJ1-5): EAGVAQSPRYKIIEKRQSVAFWCNPISGHATLYWYQQILGQGPKLLIQFQNNGVVDDSQLPKDRFSAERLKGVDSTLKIQPAKLEDSAVYLCASSLDLSRPQHFGDGTRLSIL.